The clone carrying this TCR beta chain was seen ten or more times. This CDR3 spans 14 amino acids. Deletions cut 7 bases from V and 0 bases from J, with 12 bases between. CDR1 is SGHTA, CDR2 FQGNSA, per germline. These data come from a study of T cell repertoires in cytomegalovirus infection. TCRdb passed the reads through MiXCR, listing each CDR3 protein once. The table has around 210,000 distinct CDR3 sequences, 6.5% seen once; the top ten hold roughly 6%. This TCR was recovered from a human donor in good health (CMV status not recorded). Some clones in this sample may be carry-over from other donors' samples. This chain joins TRBV7-2 and TRBJ1-1; D ambiguous. Sequenced sample: PBMCs. CDR3 residues: CASTADPMNTEAFF. Here the CDR3 DNA reads TGTGCCAGCACGGCTGACCCGATGAACACTGAAGCTTTCTTT.